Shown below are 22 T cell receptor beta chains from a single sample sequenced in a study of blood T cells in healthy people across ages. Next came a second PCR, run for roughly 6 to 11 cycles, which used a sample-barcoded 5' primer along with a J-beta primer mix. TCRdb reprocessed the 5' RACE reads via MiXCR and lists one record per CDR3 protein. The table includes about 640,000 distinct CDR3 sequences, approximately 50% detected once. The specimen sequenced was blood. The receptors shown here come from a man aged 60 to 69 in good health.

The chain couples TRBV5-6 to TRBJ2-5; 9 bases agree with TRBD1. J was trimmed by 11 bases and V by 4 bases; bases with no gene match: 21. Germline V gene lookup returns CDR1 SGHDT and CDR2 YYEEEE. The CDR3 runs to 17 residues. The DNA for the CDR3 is TGTGCCAGCAGCCTCGCCGGGACAGGGAGGGCCTTGAGGGAGCAGTACTTC. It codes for CASSLAGTGRALREQYF.

CDR3 protein: CASSRRGSGVDGYTF. The CDR3 DNA follows: TGTGCCAGCAGTCGTAGAGGCTCGGGTGTTGATGGCTACACCTTC. The chain uses TRBV6-6 and TRBJ1-2, with unresolved D. Germline V CDR1 and CDR2: MNHNY, SVGAGI (reference sequence). The V end lost 5 bases, the J end lost 6 bases, and 19 bases lay between the germline ends. The CDR3 has 15 residues.

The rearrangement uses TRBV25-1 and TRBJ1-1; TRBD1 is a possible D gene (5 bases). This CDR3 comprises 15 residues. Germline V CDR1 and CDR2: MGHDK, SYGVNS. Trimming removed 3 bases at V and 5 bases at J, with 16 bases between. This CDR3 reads CASSDVGDLGTEAFF. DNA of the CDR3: TGTGCCAGCAGTGATGTAGGGGACCTAGGGACTGAAGCTTTCTTT.

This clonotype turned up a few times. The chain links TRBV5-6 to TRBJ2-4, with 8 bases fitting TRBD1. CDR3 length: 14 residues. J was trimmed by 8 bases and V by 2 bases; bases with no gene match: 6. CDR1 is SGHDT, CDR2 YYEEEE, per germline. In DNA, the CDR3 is TGTGCCAGCAGCTTCCCGGACAGGGCTCACATTCAGTACTTC. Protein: CASSFPDRAHIQYF.

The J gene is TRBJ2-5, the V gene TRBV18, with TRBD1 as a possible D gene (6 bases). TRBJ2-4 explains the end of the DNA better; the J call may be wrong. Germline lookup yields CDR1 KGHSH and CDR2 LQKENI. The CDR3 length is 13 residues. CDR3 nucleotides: TGTGCCAGCTCACCGAACAGGGAAAACATTCAGTACTTC. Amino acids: CASSPNRENIQYF.

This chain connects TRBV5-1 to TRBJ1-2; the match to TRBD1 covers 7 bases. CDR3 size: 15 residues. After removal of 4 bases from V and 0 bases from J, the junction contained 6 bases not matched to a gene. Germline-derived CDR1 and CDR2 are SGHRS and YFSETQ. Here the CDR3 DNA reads TGCGCCAGCAGCGAGGCCGGGACAGCTAACTATGGCTACACCTTC. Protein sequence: CASSEAGTANYGYTF.

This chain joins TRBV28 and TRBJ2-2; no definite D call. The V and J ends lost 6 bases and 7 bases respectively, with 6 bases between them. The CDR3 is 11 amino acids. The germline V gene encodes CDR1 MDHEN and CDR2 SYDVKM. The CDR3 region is CASSKVGELFF. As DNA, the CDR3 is TGTGCCAGCAGCAAGGTCGGGGAGCTGTTTTTT.

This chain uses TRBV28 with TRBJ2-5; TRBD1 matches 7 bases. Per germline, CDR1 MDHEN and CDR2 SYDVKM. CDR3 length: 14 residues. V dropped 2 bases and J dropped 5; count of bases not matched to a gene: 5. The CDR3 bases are TGTGCCAGCAGTTTAGAAGGGGGCTGGGAGACCCAGTACTTC. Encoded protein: CASSLEGGWETQYF.

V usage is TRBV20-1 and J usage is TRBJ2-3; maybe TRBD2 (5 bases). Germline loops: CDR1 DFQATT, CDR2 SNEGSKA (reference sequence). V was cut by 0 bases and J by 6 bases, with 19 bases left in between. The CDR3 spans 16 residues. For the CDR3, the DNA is TGCAGTGCTAGAGATCGGGCGGGTGACCTCACTGATACGCAGTATTTT. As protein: CSARDRAGDLTDTQYF.

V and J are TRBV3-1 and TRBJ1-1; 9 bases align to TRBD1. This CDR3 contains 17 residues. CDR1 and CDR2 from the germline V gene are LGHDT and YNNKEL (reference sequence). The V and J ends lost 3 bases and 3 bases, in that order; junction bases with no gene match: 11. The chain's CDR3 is CASSHFTGTGIYTEAFF. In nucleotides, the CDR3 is TGTGCCAGCAGCCACTTCACCGGGACAGGGATCTACACTGAAGCTTTCTTT.

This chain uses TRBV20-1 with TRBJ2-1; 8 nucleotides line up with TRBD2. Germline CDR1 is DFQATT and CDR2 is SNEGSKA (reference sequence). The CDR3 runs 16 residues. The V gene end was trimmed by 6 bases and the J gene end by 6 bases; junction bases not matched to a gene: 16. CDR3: CSAHPYRGGGINEQFF. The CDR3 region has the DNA TGCAGTGCCCATCCTTATCGCGGCGGGGGGATCAATGAGCAGTTCTTC.

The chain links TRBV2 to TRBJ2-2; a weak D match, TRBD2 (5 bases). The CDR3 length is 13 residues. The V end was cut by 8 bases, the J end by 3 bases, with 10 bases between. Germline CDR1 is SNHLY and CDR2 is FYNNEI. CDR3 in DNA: TGTGCCAGCTATGAGGGTTACACCGGGGAGCTGTTTTTT. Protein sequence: CASYEGYTGELFF.

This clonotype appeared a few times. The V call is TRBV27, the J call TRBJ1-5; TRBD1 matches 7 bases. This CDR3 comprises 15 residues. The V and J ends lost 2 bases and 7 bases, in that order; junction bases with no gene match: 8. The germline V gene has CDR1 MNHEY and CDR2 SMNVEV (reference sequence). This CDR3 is CASSLKQTGRQPQHF. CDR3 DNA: TGTGCCAGCAGTTTAAAACAGACAGGGAGGCAGCCCCAGCATTTT.

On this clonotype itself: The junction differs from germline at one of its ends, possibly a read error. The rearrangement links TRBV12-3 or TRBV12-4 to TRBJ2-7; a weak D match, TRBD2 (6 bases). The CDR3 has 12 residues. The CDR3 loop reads CASSLPAGSEFF. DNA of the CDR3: TGTGCCAGCAGTCTGCCCGCGGGGAGCGAATTCTTC.

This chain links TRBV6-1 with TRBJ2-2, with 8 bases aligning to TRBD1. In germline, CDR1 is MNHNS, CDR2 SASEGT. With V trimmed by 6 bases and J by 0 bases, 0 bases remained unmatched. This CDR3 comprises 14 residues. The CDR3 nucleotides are TGTGCCAGCAGGGGACAGGCGAACACCGGGGAGCTGTTTTTT. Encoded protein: CASRGQANTGELFF.

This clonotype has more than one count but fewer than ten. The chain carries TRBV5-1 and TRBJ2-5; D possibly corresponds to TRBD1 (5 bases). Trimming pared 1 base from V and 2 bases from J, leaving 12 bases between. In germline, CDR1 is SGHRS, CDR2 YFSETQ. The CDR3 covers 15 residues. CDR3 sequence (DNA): TGCGCCAGCAGCTTGAGGGTGGACACTCAAGAGACCCAGTACTTC. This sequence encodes CASSLRVDTQETQYF.

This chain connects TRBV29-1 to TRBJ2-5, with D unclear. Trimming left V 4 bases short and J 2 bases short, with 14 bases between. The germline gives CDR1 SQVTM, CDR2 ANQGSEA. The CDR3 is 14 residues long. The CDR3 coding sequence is TGCAGCGTTGTTCCAAGGAACAATCAAGAGACCCAGTACTTC. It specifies CSVVPRNNQETQYF.

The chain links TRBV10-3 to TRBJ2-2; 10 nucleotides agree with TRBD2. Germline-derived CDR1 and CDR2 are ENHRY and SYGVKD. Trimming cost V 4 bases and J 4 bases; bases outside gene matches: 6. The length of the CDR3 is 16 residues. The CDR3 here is CAISGGLAEITGELFF. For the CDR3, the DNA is TGTGCCATCAGTGGTGGACTAGCGGAGATCACCGGGGAGCTGTTTTTT.

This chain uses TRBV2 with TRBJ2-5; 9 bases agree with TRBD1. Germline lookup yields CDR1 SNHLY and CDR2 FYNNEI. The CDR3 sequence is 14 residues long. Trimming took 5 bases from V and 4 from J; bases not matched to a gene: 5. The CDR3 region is CASSSWDRVETQYF. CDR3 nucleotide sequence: TGTGCCAGCAGTTCCTGGGACAGGGTAGAGACCCAGTACTTC.

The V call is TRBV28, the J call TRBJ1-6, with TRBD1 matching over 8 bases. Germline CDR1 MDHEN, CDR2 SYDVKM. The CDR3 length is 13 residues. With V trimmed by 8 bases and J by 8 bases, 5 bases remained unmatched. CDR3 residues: CASSTGVHSPLHF. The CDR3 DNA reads TGTGCCAGCTCGACAGGGGTTCATTCACCCCTCCACTTT.

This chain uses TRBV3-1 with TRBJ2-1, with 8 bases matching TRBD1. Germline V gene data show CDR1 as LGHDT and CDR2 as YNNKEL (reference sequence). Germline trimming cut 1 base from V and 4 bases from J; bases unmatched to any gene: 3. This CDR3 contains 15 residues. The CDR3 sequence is CASSQGTGPYNEQFF. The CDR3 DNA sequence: TGTGCCAGCAGCCAAGGGACAGGGCCTTACAATGAGCAGTTCTTC.

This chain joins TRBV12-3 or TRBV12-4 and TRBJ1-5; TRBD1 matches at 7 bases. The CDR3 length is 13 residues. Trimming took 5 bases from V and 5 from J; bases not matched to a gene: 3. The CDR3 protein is CASSQGVHQPQHF. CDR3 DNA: TGTGCCAGCAGTCAGGGGGTTCATCAGCCCCAGCATTTT.